The T cell receptor (beta chain) described here comes from a study of T cells after posttransplantation cyclophosphamide. A marrow graft followed busulfan-fludarabine conditioning, with cyclophosphamide on days +3 and +4. Whole-study results and caveats: TRB overlap between skin or GI tissue T cells and blood was limited. Later blood repertoires were often dominated by clones from the donor CD8+ memory compartment.

Per the germline V gene, CDR1 is MDHEN and CDR2 is SYDVKM. V was clipped by 8 bases and J by 3 bases; unmatched bases: 9. The CDR3 consists of 15 residues. TCRdb keeps only in-frame clones here, not all; method: immunoSEQ multiplex PCR. Seen here are a few thousand clones, 83% observed once, and the top ten hold roughly 6.2%. As to this clone: Antigen specificity is unknown.

This TCR was recovered from a male patient in his thirties who received an allogeneic stem cell transplant from a related donor, was CMV-positive, and had no GVHD. The T cells may partly be graft donor cells. The sequenced sample was CD4+ T cells sorted from blood, obtained 242 days after a stem cell transplant with posttransplant cyclophosphamide. The V and J genes are TRBV28 and TRBJ1-5, with 8 bases fitting TRBD1. The CDR3 here is CASLPKTGDNQPQHF. CDR3 nucleotides: TGTGCCAGCTTGCCTAAGACAGGGGACAATCAGCCCCAGCATTTT.